Listed here are 32 T cell receptor beta chains from one sample, sequenced in a study of cytomegalovirus exposure and HLA in healthy donors (dated by TCRdb to 2015 to 2018). Libraries were constructed by the immunoSEQ multiplex PCR assay. For the multiplex PCR, a mixture combining 60 forward primers for TCR Vbeta segments and 13 reverse primers for TCR Jbeta segments was used. TCRdb limited this immuneACCESS table to in-frame rearrangements with V and J called. A share of clones is missing; checked studies link under half to unresolved V genes, and the rest is unexplained. The sample profile shows about 130,000 clones; more than 65% of them were found once. About 3% of the sample lies in the top ten. Sequencing was carried out using PBMCs. The receptor set was obtained from a woman aged 18-35 years in good health and CMV-seropositive.

This clone has only a few counts. The chain combines TRBV7-9 with TRBJ1-1; 8 bases match TRBD1. The germline V gene has CDR1 SEHNR and CDR2 FQNEAQ (reference sequence). The CDR3 extends over 13 amino acids. The J segment lost 10 bases and the V segment lost 3 bases, leaving 7 bases of the junction unmatched. The CDR3 region has the DNA TGTGCCAGCAGCTTTCAGGACAGGGAGGGAGCTTTCTTT. Translating it yields CASSFQDREGAFF.

This chain connects TRBV25-1 to TRBJ1-5; TRBD1 is a possible D gene (6 bases). Between the trimmed V and J ends, which lost 3 bases and 6 bases, there was a span of 12 bases. The CDR3 totals 14 residues. Germline assignment: CDR1 MGHDK and CDR2 SYGVNS. The CDR3 DNA reads as TGTGCCAGCAGTGATCAAAGGGGGTTTCAGCCCCAGCATTTT. Encoded protein: CASSDQRGFQPQHF.

V gene TRBV6-5 combines with J gene TRBJ2-1; TRBD2 matches at 7 bases. The V gene's germline CDR1 is MNHEY and CDR2 SVGAGI. With 0 bases clipped from V and 9 bases from J, the junction kept 11 bases outside the gene matches. This CDR3 has 16 residues. Here the CDR3 DNA reads TGTGCCAGCAGTTACTCGAGTACGGGGGGAGATGCTGAGCAGTTCTTC. It translates to CASSYSSTGGDAEQFF.

The CDR3 DNA follows: TGCGCCAGCAGTGAGGCAGGCGGGCATGCAGATACGCAGTATTTT. Translation gives CASSEAGGHADTQYF. V gene TRBV10-1 combines with J gene TRBJ2-3; TRBD2 is a possible D gene (5 bases). Per the germline V gene, CDR1 is WNHNN and CDR2 is SYGVQD (reference sequence). The CDR3 is 15 residues long. V lost 2 bases, J lost 4 bases, and 13 bases lay in between.

In its sample, this clone was seen once. The chain carries TRBV4-1 and TRBJ2-5, with D unclear. The end of the DNA aligns better with TRBJ2-7, so the J call may be wrong. The CDR3 has 14 amino acids. Germline lookup yields CDR1 MGHRA and CDR2 YSYEKL. Here the CDR3 reads CASRPAPIYYEQYF. CDR3 in DNA: TGCGCCAGCAGACCGGCGCCCATTTACTACGAGCAGTACTTC.

The rearrangement links TRBV29-1 to TRBJ1-2; D is unresolved. Deletions cut 3 bases from V and 8 bases from J, with 13 bases between. The CDR3 consists of 12 residues. Germline V lookup: CDR1 SQVTM, CDR2 ANQGSEA. CDR3 sequence reads: CSVEAGMRGYTF. CDR3 in DNA: TGCAGCGTTGAGGCGGGTATGCGAGGCTACACCTTC.

This chain uses TRBV27 with TRBJ2-7; 9 bases match TRBD1. The germline gives CDR1 MNHEY, CDR2 SMNVEV (reference sequence). The CDR3 contains 18 residues. Trimming at V came to 0 bases and at J to 0 bases, leaving 9 bases not matched to a gene. CDR3 residues: CASSLSYAGQGSSYEQYF. CDR3 in DNA: TGTGCCAGCAGTTTATCCTACGCCGGACAGGGGAGCTCCTACGAGCAGTACTTC.

The chain has TRBV27 and TRBJ2-3; D perhaps matches TRBD2 (5 bases). Between the trimmed V and J ends, which lost 5 bases and 7 bases, there was a span of 19 bases. Germline CDR1 reads MNHEY; CDR2 reads SMNVEV (reference sequence). The CDR3 covers 15 residues. The CDR3 DNA reads as TGTGCCAGCAGTGCCATCAGCGGAGCACAGAATACGCAGTATTTT. It codes for CASSAISGAQNTQYF.

V is TRBV7-9 and J is TRBJ2-5; 8 nucleotides match TRBD1. The J call may not be correct, given that the DNA end is closer to TRBJ2-7. CDR3 size: 12 residues. The germline V gene encodes CDR1 SEHNR and CDR2 FQNEAQ (reference sequence). The CDR3 nucleotides are TGTGCCGGGCAGGGGGCCTCCTACGAGCAGTACTTC. Its protein is CAGQGASYEQYF.

V is TRBV5-1 and J is TRBJ2-1, with TRBD2 as a possible D gene (6 bases). Germline CDR1 reads SGHRS; CDR2 reads YFSETQ. V was pared by 6 bases and J by 5 bases, with 15 bases between. This CDR3 is built from 14 residues. CDR3 protein: CASNPRSSDNEQFF. The CDR3 DNA reads as TGCGCCAGCAACCCGCGTTCTAGCGACAATGAGCAGTTCTTC.

The chain links TRBV5-4 to TRBJ2-5, with 9 bases aligning to TRBD1. Judging by the DNA end, TRBJ2-7 fits better; the J call may be wrong. This CDR3 is 14 amino acids long. Germline-derived CDR1 and CDR2 are SGHNT and YYREEE (reference sequence). CDR3 sequence reads: CASSSPGQGNEQYF. As DNA, the CDR3 is TGTGCCAGCAGCTCCCCGGGACAGGGAAACGAGCAGTACTTC.

This clone was seen a single time. The chain links TRBV7-2 to TRBJ2-5; 9 positions match TRBD2. V lost 1 base to trimming and J lost 6 bases; unmatched junction nucleotides: 12. The CDR3 has 17 residues. The germline V gene encodes CDR1 SGHTA and CDR2 FQGNSA. CDR3 DNA sequence: TGTGCCAGCAGCTTAGTTTTCAGCCAGCGGGGGGAGAAGACCCAGTACTTC. This gives the protein CASSLVFSQRGEKTQYF.

This clone was detected only once. The V and J genes are TRBV19 and TRBJ2-6; TRBD2 is a possible D gene (6 bases). The germline gives CDR1 LNHDA, CDR2 SQIVND (reference sequence). This CDR3 contains 19 residues. V lost 2 bases to trimming and J lost 0 bases, with 17 bases between them. Here the CDR3 reads CASSIYPGGKLSGANVLTF. Here the CDR3 DNA reads TGTGCCAGTAGTATATATCCCGGGGGTAAACTCTCTGGGGCCAACGTCCTGACTTTC.

There are a few counts of this clone. V usage is TRBV30 and J usage is TRBJ2-5, with TRBD2 matching 8 bases. This CDR3 contains 14 residues. Per the germline V gene, CDR1 is GTSNPN and CDR2 is SVGIG (reference sequence). V shed 2 bases and J 7 bases; nucleotides not matched to a gene: 9. The CDR3 is CAWSPIAGGGTQYF. CDR3 sequence (DNA): TGTGCCTGGAGTCCGATTGCGGGGGGAGGGACCCAGTACTTC.

V gene TRBV21-1 combines with J gene TRBJ1-1. TRBV21-1 is classified as a pseudogene. This CDR3 contains 16 residues. The CDR3 spells CASSKSSGGPDTEAFF. The CDR3 nucleotides are TGTGCCAGCAGCAAAAGTTCGGGGGGCCCGGACACTGAAGCTTTCTTT.

This CDR3 reads CASSFEGLFQETQYF. DNA of the CDR3: TGCGCCAGCAGCTTTGAGGGACTTTTCCAAGAGACCCAGTACTTC. The V and J genes are TRBV5-1 and TRBJ2-5; perhaps TRBD2 as D (6 bases). The CDR3 covers 15 residues. Trimming took off 2 bases at V and 1 base at J, with 12 bases between the two ends. Germline CDR1 SGHRS, CDR2 YFSETQ.

The chain has TRBV5-4 and TRBJ2-1, with 11 bases lining up with TRBD2. The germline V gene has CDR1 SGHNT and CDR2 YYREEE (reference sequence). V was pared by 5 bases and J by 4 bases, with 5 bases of the junction left unmatched. The CDR3 totals 15 residues. CDR3 DNA sequence: TGTGCCAGCAGTATAACTAGCGGGGGTTACAATGAGCAGTTCTTC. Translated: CASSITSGGYNEQFF.

CDR3 loop: CAISDPRGEQYF. The CDR3 DNA follows: TGTGCCATCAGTGACCCCAGGGGCGAGCAGTACTTC. The chain couples TRBV10-3 to TRBJ2-7; the D gene is possibly TRBD1 (6 bases). The CDR3 consists of 12 residues. Germline CDR1 reads ENHRY; CDR2 reads SYGVKD. V was shortened by 3 bases and J by 6 bases, with 9 bases between the two germline ends.

CDR3: CSVEGARQGNEQYF. CDR3 bases: TGCAGCGTTGAGGGAGCGAGACAGGGGAACGAGCAGTACTTC. V and J are TRBV29-1 and TRBJ2-7, with 8 bases matching TRBD1. V gave up 3 bases and J gave up 5 bases; unmatched junction bases: 9. Germline loops: CDR1 SQVTM, CDR2 ANQGSEA. The CDR3 is 14 residues long.

This clone has just a few counts. V usage is TRBV25-1 and J usage is TRBJ2-2, with 9 bases that match TRBD2. V dropped 5 bases and J dropped 7; count of bases not matched to a gene: 5. This CDR3 is built from 14 residues. Germline lookup yields CDR1 MGHDK and CDR2 SYGVNS. As DNA, the CDR3 is TGTGCCAGCAGTTCAGCGGGGGGCCTCGGGGAGCTGTTTTTT. It specifies CASSSAGGLGELFF.

This clone was recorded a few times. This sample also contains other DNA sequences that code for the same CDR3. The chain uses TRBV25-1 and TRBJ1-2; 8 bases align to TRBD1. Germline assignment: CDR1 MGHDK and CDR2 SYGVNS. Trimming removed 3 bases from V and 10 bases from J; junction bases left unmatched: 10. The CDR3 contains 14 residues. CDR3 nucleotide sequence: TGTGCCAGCAGTGACTCAGGTCCGGGACAGGTCTACACCTTC. Amino acid sequence: CASSDSGPGQVYTF.

The CDR3 DNA is TGTGCCAGCAGCTTGTGGGGCAGCGAAGAGACCCAGTACTTC. Translated, it gives CASSLWGSEETQYF. The chain employs TRBV5-6 and TRBJ2-5; D may be TRBD1 (5 bases). Germline lookup yields CDR1 SGHDT and CDR2 YYEEEE. CDR3 length: 14 residues. V lost 1 base and J lost 3, with 10 bases in between.

This clone has just one count. This rearrangement joins TRBV7-6 to TRBJ1-4, with TRBD1 matching over 7 bases. Germline CDR1 reads SGHVS; CDR2 reads FNYEAQ. The CDR3 is 16 amino acids. V lost 1 base to trimming and J lost 4 bases; unmatched junction nucleotides: 6. CDR3 loop: CASSLERGPFNEKLFF. For the CDR3, the DNA is TGTGCCAGCAGCTTAGAGAGGGGGCCCTTTAATGAAAAACTGTTTTTT.

This sequence joins TRBV27 and TRBJ1-1, with a tentative D call TRBD1 (6 bases). The CDR3 runs 14 residues. Germline loops: CDR1 MNHEY, CDR2 SMNVEV (reference sequence). V lost 5 bases to trimming and J lost 3 bases, with 13 bases between them. The CDR3 DNA reads as TGTGCCAGCAGTCATATCCAGGGGTACACTGAAGCTTTCTTT. Amino acid sequence: CASSHIQGYTEAFF.

The rearrangement links TRBV11-2 to TRBJ2-5; TRBD1 is a possible D gene (6 bases). This CDR3 has 15 amino acids. The germline V gene encodes CDR1 SGHAT and CDR2 FQNNGV. Trimming stripped 4 bases from V and 4 bases from J, with 16 bases between. The CDR3 DNA reads TGTGCCAGCAGCTCAACCCCAGGACAGTCAGAGACCCAGTACTTC. Its translation is CASSSTPGQSETQYF. Full variable domain (missing parts from reference TRBV11-2 and TRBJ2-5): EAGVAQSPRYKIIEKRQSVAFWCNPISGHATLYWYQQILGQGPKLLIQFQNNGVVDDSQLPKDRFSAERLKGVDSTLKIQPAKLEDSAVYLCASSSTPGQSETQYFGPGTRLLVL.

There are a few counts of this clone. The rearrangement uses TRBV19 and TRBJ2-1; 9 nucleotides line up with TRBD2. J was trimmed by 0 bases and V by 3 bases; bases with no gene match: 6. The CDR3 loop spans 17 amino acids. The germline V gene encodes CDR1 LNHDA and CDR2 SQIVND (reference sequence). CDR3 DNA: TGTGCCAGTAGTATCGGTAGCGGGAGAAGCTCCTACAATGAGCAGTTCTTC. Residues: CASSIGSGRSSYNEQFF.

The count of this clone is one. V usage is TRBV19 and J usage is TRBJ2-3; 8 bases agree with TRBD1. The CDR3 runs 15 residues. After removal of 4 bases from V and 1 base from J, the junction contained 4 bases not matched to a gene. CDR1 is LNHDA and CDR2 is SQIVND in the germline V gene (reference sequence). The CDR3 sequence: CASSTSTGGTDTQYF. CDR3 DNA: TGTGCCAGTAGTACCTCGACAGGGGGCACAGATACGCAGTATTTT. Based on the CDR3 plus reference TRBV19 and TRBJ2-3, the full variable domain is DGGITQSPKYLFRKEGQNVTLSCEQNLNHDAMYWYRQDPGQGLRLIYYSQIVNDFQKGDIAEGYSVSREKKESFPLTVTSAQKNPTAFYLCASSTSTGGTDTQYFGPGTRLTVL.

The chain links TRBV12-5 to TRBJ2-5, with 10 bases identical to TRBD1. Germline V lookup: CDR1 LGHNT, CDR2 FRNRAP. The CDR3 loop spans 15 amino acids. Trimming cost V 3 bases and J 1 base; bases outside gene matches: 2. CDR3 residues: CASGFDRGLQETQYF. For the CDR3, the DNA is TGTGCTAGTGGTTTCGACAGGGGGCTCCAAGAGACCCAGTACTTC.

In this sample, this clone turned up once. The junction departs from the called germline gene at one end, perhaps through a read error. This chain uses TRBV7-9 with TRBJ2-5, with 10 bases matching TRBD2. The germline gives CDR1 SEHNR, CDR2 FQNEAQ (reference sequence). This CDR3 is 16 amino acids long. Written as DNA, the CDR3 is TGTTCCAGCAGCCGAATCCTAGCGGGGGCCTTGGAGACCCAGTACTTC. It yields the protein CSSSRILAGALETQYF.

This clone occurred once. The chain employs TRBV11-2 and TRBJ2-1; D perhaps matches TRBD1 (5 bases). Germline V gives CDR1 SGHAT, CDR2 FQNNGV. The CDR3 consists of 14 residues. V was trimmed by 2 bases and J by 8 bases, leaving 13 bases between them. CDR3 sequence (DNA): TGTGCCAGCAGCTTATATTCTAGGGGCGATGAGCAGTTCTTC. Amino acid sequence: CASSLYSRGDEQFF.

This clone was counted only a few times. V usage is TRBV5-3 and J usage is TRBJ2-3; 9 nucleotides line up with TRBD1. TRBV5-3 is flagged as an ORF with uncertain function. Trimming at V came to 4 bases and at J to 2 bases, leaving 5 bases not matched to a gene. The CDR3 has 15 amino acids. The CDR3, as DNA: TGTGCCAGAAGCCCCGGACAGGGGTTCACAGATACGCAGTATTTT. It codes for CARSPGQGFTDTQYF.

J is TRBJ1-2 and V is TRBV2, with TRBD1 matching over 7 bases. CDR3 size: 14 residues. The V and J ends lost 4 bases and 1 base, in that order; junction bases with no gene match: 3. Germline V gene data show CDR1 as SNHLY and CDR2 as FYNNEI. CDR3 DNA sequence: TGTGCCAGCAGTGTGGGACAGAATAACTATGGCTACACCTTC. Encoded protein: CASSVGQNNYGYTF. The variable domain in full, completed from reference TRBV2 and TRBJ1-2, reads EPEVTQTPSHQVTQMGQEVILRCVPISNHLYFYWYRQILGQKVEFLVSFYNNEISEKSEIFDDQFSVERPDGSNFTLKIRSTKLEDSAMYFCASSVGQNNYGYTFGSGTRLTVV.